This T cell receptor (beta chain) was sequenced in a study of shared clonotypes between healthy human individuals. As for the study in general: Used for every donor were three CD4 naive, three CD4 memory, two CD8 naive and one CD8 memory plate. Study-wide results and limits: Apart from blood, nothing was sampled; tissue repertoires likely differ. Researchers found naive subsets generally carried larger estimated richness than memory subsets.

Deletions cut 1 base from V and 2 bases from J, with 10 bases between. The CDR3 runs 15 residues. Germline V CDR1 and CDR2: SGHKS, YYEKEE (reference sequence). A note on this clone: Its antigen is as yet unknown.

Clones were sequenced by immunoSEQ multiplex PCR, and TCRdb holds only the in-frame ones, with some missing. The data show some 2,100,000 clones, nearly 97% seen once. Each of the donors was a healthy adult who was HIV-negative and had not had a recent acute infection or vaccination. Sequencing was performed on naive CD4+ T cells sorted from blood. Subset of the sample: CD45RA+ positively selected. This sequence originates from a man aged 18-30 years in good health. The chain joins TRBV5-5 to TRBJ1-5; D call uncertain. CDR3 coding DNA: TGTGCCAGCAGCTTGTTGGGAGGAGGCAATCAGCCCCAGCATTTT. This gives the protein CASSLLGGGNQPQHF.